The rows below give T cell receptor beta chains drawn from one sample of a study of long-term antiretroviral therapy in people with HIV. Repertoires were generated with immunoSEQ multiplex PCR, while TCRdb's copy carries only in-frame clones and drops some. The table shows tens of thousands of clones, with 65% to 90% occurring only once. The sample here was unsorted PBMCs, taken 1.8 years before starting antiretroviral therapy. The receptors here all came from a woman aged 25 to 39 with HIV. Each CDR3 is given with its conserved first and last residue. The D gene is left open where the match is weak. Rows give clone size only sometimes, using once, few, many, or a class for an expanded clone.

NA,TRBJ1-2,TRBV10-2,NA,TGCGCCAGCAGGAGGGACGGACCTTCTACCTATGGCTACACCTTC,CASRRDGPSTYGYTF
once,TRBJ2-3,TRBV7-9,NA,NA,CASSQWGGGATHF
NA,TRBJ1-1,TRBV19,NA,TGTGCCAGTAGTTTCGGCAGGAACACTGAAGCTTTCTTT,CASSFGRNTEAFF
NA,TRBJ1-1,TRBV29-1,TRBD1,TGCAGCGTCACAGGGGGGACTGAAGCTTTCTTT,CSVTGGTEAFF
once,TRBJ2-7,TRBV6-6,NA,TGTGCCAGCAGTTACGACGATTACGAGCAGTACTTC,CASSYDDYEQYF
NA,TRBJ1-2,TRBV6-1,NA,TGTGCCAGCAGTGAAGATCTAGGTGGCTACACCTTC,CASSEDLGGYTF
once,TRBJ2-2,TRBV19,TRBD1,TGTGCCAGTACCCGACAGGGGGGGACCGGGGAGCTGTTTTTT,CASTRQGGTGELFF
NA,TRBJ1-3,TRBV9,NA,TGTGCCAGCAGCGACGGAGGGATGGGTGGAAACACCATATATTTT,CASSDGGMGGNTIYF
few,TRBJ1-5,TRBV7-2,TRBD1,TGTGCCAGCAGCTTAAGCCAGGGGGCAAAGCCCCAGCATTTT,CASSLSQGAKPQHF
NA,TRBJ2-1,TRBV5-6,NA,TGTGCCAGCAGCACGCAGGGGAGCTCCTACAATGAGCAGTTCTTC,CASSTQGSSYNEQFF
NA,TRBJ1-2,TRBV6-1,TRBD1,TGTGCCAGCAGTCCGCGGACAGGGGCGCATGGCTACACCTTC,CASSPRTGAHGYTF
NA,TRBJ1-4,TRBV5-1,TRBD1,TGCGCCAGCAGCGACAGGGGGCGTGAAGGAAAACTGTTTTTT,CASSDRGREGKLFF
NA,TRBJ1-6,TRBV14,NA,TGTGCCAGCAGCCAAGCAGGGACCTCCTTCTATAATTCACCCCTCCACTTT,CASSQAGTSFYNSPLHF
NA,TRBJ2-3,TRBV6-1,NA,TGTGCCAGCAGTGAAGCGGTCAGTTACACAGATACGCAGTATTTT,CASSEAVSYTDTQYF
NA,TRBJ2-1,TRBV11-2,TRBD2,TGTGCCAGCACCCTAAGCCGGGGGGGGGCCTACAATGAGCAGTTCTTC,CASTLSRGGAYNEQFF
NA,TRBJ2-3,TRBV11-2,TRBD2,TGTGCCAGCAGCATCGGGACTAGATTAGATACGCAGTATTTT,CASSIGTRLDTQYF
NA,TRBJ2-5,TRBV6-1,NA,TGTGCCAGCAGTGATACCATGGGACCTCAAGAGACCCAGTACTTC,CASSDTMGPQETQYF
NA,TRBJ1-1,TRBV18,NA,TGTGCCAGCTCACCGGGTGTACGAACTGAAGCTTTCTTT,CASSPGVRTEAFF
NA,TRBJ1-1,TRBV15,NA,TGTGCCACCGAACCGTTGGCGGGGGGTCGAACTGAAGCTTTCTTT,CATEPLAGGRTEAFF
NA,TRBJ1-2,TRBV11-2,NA,TGTGCCATCGTCAGGGAAGGAGGCTACACCTTC,CAIVREGGYTF
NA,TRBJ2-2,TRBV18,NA,TGTGCCAGCTCCCAATTGCCCCAGGGCTCGAACACCGGGGAGCTGTTTTTT,CASSQLPQGSNTGELFF
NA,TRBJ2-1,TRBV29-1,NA,TGCAGCGTTGAGAAAGTGACCTACAATGAGCAGTTCTTC,CSVEKVTYNEQFF
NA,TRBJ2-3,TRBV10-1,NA,TGCGCCAGCAGTGAGTCCCCCGGGGGTTTCACAGATACGCAGTATTTT,CASSESPGGFTDTQYF
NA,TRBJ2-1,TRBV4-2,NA,TGTGCCAGCAGCCAAGATCGTGTTTCCTACAATGAGCAGTTCTTC,CASSQDRVSYNEQFF
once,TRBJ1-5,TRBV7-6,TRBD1,TGTGCCAGCAGCCCCGGACAGGGTGGCTCCAATCAGCCCCAGCATTTT,CASSPGQGGSNQPQHF
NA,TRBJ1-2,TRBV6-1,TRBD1,TGTGCCAGCAGTGAAGCCGGGACAGCGATTTATGGCTACACCTTC,CASSEAGTAIYGYTF